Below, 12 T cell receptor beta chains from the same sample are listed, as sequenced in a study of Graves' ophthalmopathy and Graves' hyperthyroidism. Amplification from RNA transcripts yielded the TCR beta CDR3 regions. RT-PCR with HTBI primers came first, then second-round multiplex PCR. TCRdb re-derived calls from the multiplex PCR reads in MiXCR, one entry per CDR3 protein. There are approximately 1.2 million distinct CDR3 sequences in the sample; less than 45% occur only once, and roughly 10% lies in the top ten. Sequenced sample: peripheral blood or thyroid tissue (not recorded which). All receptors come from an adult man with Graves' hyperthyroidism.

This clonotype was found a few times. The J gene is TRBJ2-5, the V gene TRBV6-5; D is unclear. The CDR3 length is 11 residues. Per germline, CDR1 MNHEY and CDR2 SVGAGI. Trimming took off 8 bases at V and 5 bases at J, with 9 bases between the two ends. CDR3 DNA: TGTGCCAGCCCGGAACCGGAGACCCAGTACTTC. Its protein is CASPEPETQYF.

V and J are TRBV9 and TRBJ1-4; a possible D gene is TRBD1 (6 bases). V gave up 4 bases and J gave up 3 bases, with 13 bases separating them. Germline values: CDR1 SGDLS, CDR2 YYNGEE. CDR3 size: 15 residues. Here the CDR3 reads CASSIQGQPNEKLFF. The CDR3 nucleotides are TGTGCCAGCAGCATTCAAGGACAGCCTAATGAAAAACTGTTTTTT. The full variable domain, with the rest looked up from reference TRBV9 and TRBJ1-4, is DSGVTQTPKHLITATGQRVTLRCSPRSGDLSVYWYQQSLDQGLQFLIQYYNGEERAKGNILERFSAQQFPDLHSELNLSSLELGDSALYFCASSIQGQPNEKLFFGSGTQLSVL.

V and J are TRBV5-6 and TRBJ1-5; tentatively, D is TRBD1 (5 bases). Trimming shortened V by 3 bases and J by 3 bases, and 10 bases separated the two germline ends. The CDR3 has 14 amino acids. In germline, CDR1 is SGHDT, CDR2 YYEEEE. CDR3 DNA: TGTGCCAGCAGCTCCGGACACAACAATCAGCCCCAGCATTTT. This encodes CASSSGHNNQPQHF. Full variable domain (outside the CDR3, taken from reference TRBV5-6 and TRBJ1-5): DAGVTQSPTHLIKTRGQQVTLRCSPKSGHDTVSWYQQALGQGPQFIFQYYEEEERQRGNFPDRFSGHQFPNYSSELNVNALLLGDSALYLCASSSGHNNQPQHFGDGTRLSIL.

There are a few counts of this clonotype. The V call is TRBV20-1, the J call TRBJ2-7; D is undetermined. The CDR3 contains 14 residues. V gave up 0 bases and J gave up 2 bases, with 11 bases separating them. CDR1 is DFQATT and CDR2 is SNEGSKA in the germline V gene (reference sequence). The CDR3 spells CSARDWARPYEQYF. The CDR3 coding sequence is TGCAGTGCTAGAGATTGGGCCAGACCCTACGAGCAGTACTTC.

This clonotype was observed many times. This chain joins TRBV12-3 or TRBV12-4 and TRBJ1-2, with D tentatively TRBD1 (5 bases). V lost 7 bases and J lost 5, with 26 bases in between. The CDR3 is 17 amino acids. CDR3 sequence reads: CASTQQSEETDRYGYTF. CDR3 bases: TGTGCCAGCACCCAGCAGTCCGAGGAAACCGACAGATATGGCTACACCTTC.

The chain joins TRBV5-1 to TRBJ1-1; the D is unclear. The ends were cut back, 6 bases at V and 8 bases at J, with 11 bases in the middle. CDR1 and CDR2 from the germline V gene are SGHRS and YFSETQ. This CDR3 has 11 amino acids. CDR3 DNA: TGCGCCAGCAACGGACCGACGGAAGCTTTCTTT. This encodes CASNGPTEAFF.

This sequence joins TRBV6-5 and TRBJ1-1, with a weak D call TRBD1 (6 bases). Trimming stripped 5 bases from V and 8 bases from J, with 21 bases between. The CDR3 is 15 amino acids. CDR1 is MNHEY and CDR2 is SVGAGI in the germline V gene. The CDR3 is CASSRFGTLPREAFF. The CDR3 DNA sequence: TGTGCCAGCAGTCGGTTCGGGACACTGCCGAGGGAAGCTTTCTTT.

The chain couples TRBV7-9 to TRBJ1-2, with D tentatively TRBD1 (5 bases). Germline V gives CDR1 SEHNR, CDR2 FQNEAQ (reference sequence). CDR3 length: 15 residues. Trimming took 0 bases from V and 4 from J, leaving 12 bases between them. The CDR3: CASSLAPRQGYGYTF. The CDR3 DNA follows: TGTGCCAGCAGCTTAGCGCCGAGGCAGGGCTATGGCTACACCTTC.

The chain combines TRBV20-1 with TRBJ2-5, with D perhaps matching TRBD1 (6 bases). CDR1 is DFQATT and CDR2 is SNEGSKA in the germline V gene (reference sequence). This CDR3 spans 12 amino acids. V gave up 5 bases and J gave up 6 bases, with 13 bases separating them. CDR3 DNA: TGCAGTGCTCAAGACAGGCTCCAGACCCAGTACTTC. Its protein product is CSAQDRLQTQYF.

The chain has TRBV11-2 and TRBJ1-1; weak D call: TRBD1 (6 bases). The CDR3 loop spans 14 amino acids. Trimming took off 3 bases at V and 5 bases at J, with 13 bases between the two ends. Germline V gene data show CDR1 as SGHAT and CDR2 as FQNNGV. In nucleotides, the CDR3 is TGTGCCAGCAGCTTCACCGGGGGCAGGACTGAAGCTTTCTTT. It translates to CASSFTGGRTEAFF. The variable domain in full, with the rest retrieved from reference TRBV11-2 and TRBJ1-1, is EAGVAQSPRYKIIEKRQSVAFWCNPISGHATLYWYQQILGQGPKLLIQFQNNGVVDDSQLPKDRFSAERLKGVDSTLKIQPAKLEDSAVYLCASSFTGGRTEAFFGQGTRLTVV.

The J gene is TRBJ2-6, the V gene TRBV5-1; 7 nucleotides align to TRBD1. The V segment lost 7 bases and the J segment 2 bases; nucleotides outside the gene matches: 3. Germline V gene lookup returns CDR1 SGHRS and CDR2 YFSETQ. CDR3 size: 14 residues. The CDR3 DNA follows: TGCGCCAGCGGAACAGGGGCTGGGGCCAACGTCCTGACTTTC. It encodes CASGTGAGANVLTF.

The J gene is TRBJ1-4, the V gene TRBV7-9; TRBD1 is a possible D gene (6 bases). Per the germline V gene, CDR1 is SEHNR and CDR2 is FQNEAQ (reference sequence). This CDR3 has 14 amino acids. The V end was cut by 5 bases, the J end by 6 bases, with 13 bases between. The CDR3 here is CASSLKGGDEKLFF. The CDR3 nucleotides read TGTGCCAGCAGCCTAAAGGGGGGCGATGAAAAACTGTTTTTT.